This T cell receptor (beta chain) is from a study of shared T cell receptors in the human thymus. Here immunoSEQ multiplex PCR was the method, and the copy in TCRdb shows in-frame clones only, minus some. In the table there are 720,000 or so clones, roughly 88% of which are singletons. The CDR3 has 13 amino acids. Germline V gives CDR1 MNHEY, CDR2 SMNVEV (reference sequence). The trim removed 4 bases at V and 7 bases at J, leaving 4 bases unmatched. This clone was counted once. This sample also appeared in a second study, on human thymus T cells. That source adds: Surgeons resected thymus tissue during corrective heart surgery.

Sequenced input: thymocytes. The chain combines TRBV27 with TRBJ2-7; 10 nucleotides match TRBD1. This sequence was found in a girl less than two years old with a congenital heart defect. CDR3 region: CASSSRTGGEQYF. The CDR3 DNA follows: TGTGCCAGCAGTTCCCGGACAGGGGGTGAGCAGTACTTC.